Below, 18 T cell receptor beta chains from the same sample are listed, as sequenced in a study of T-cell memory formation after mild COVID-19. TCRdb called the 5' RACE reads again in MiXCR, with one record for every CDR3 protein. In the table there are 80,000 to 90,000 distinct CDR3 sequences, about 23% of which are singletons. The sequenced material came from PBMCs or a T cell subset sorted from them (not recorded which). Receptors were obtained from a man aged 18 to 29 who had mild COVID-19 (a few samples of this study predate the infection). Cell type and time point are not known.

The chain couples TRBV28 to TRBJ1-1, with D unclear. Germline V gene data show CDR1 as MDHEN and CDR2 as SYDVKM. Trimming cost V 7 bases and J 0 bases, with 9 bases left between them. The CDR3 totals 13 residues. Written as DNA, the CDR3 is TGTGCCAGCACCAAGGCTATGAACACTGAAGCTTTCTTT. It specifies CASTKAMNTEAFF.

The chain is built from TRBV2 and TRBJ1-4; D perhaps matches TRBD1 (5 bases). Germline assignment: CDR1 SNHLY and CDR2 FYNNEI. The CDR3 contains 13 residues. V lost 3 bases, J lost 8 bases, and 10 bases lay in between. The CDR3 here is CASSDKGNEKLFF. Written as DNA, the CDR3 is TGTGCCAGCAGTGATAAGGGGAACGAAAAACTGTTTTTT.

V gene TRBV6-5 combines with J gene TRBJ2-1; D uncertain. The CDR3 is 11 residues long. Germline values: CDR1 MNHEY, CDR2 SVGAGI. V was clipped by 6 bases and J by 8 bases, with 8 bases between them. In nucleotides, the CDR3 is TGTGCCAGCAGCCGCCGGGATGAGCAGTTCTTC. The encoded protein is CASSRRDEQFF.

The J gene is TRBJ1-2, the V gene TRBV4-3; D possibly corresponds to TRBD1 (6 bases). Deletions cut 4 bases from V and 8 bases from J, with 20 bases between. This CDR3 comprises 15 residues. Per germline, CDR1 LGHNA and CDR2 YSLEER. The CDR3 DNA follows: TGCGCCAGCAGCCCAGGGGCCGGGATAGCGGGGGGCTACACCTTC. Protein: CASSPGAGIAGGYTF.

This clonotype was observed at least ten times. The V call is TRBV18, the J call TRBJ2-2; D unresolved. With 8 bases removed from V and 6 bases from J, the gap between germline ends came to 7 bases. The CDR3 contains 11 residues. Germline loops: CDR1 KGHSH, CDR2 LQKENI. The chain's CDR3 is CASSEAGELFF. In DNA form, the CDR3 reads TGTGCCAGCAGCGAGGCCGGGGAGCTGTTTTTT. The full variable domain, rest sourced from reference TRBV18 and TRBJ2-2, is NAGVMQNPRHLVRRRGQEARLRCSPMKGHSHVYWYRQLPEEGLKFMVYLQKENIIDESGMPKERFSAEFPKEGPSILRIQQVVRGDSAAYFCASSEAGELFFGEGSRLTVL.

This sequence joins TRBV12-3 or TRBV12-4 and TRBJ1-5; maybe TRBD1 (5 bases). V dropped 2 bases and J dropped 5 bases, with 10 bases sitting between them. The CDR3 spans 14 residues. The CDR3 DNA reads TGTGCCAGCAGTTTACCGGGGGGACATCAGCCCCAGCATTTT. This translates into CASSLPGGHQPQHF.

The CDR3 nucleotides are TGCGCCAGCAGCTTCGGGGGCCGTTCACCCCTCCACTTT. Its translation is CASSFGGRSPLHF. The V gene is TRBV5-1, the J gene TRBJ1-6; possibly TRBD1 for D (6 bases). The germline V and J ends were trimmed by 2 bases and 9 bases, with 9 bases remaining between them. The CDR3 totals 13 residues. Germline CDR1 SGHRS, CDR2 YFSETQ.

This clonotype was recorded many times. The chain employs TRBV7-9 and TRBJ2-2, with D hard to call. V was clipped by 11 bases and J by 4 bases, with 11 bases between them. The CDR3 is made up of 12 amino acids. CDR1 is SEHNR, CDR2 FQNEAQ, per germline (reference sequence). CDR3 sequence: CASPRSTGELFF. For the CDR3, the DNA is TGTGCCTCGCCCAGATCCACCGGGGAGCTGTTTTTT.

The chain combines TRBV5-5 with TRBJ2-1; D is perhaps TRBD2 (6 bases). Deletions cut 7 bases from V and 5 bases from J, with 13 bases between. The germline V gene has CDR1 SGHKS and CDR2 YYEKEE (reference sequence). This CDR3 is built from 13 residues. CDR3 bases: TGTGCCAGCTCTCCGGGAGTAGACAATGAGCAGTTCTTC. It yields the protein CASSPGVDNEQFF.

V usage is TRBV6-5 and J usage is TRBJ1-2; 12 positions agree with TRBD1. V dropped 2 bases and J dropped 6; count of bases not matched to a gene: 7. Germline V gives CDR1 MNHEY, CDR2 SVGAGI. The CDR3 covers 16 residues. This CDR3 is CASSYKGQGAVNGYTF. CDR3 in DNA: TGTGCCAGCAGTTACAAGGGACAGGGGGCAGTCAATGGCTACACCTTC.

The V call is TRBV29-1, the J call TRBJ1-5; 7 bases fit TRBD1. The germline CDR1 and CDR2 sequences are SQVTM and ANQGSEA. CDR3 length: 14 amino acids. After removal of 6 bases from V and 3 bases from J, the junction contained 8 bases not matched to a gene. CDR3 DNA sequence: TGCAGCGTCATGACAGGGTTGGACAATCAGCCCCAGCATTTT. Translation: CSVMTGLDNQPQHF.

This CDR3 is CASSPPSRIDNEQFF. CDR3 in DNA: TGTGCCAGCAGCCCTCCCAGCAGAATAGACAATGAGCAGTTCTTC. The chain has TRBV6-5 and TRBJ2-1; D gene unclear. Trimming stripped 6 bases from V and 5 bases from J, with 17 bases between. The V gene's germline CDR1 is MNHEY and CDR2 SVGAGI. This CDR3 is built from 15 residues.

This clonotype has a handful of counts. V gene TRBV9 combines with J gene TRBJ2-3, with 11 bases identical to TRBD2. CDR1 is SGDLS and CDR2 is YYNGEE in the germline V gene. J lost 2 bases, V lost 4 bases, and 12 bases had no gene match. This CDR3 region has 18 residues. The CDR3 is CASSNSGSSGGLTDTQYF. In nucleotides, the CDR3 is TGTGCCAGCAGCAACTCCGGGTCTAGCGGGGGGCTCACAGATACGCAGTATTTT.

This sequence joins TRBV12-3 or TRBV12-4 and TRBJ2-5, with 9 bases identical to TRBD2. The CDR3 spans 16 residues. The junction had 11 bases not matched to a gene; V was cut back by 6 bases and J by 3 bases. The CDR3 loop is CASRPPLAGVEETQYF. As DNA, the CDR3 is TGTGCCAGCAGACCCCCGTTAGCGGGGGTGGAAGAGACCCAGTACTTC.

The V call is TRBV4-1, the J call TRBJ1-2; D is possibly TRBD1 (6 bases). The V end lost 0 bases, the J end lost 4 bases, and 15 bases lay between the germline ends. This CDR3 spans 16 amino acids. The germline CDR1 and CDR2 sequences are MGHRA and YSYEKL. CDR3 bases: TGCGCCAGCAGCCAAGATCCGCCAGGGGATACCTATGGCTACACCTTC. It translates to CASSQDPPGDTYGYTF.

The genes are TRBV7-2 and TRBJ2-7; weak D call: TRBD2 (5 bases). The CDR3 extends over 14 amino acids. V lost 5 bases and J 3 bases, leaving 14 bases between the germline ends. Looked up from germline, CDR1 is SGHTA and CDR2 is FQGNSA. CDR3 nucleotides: TGTGCCAGCAGCCCGAGAGGAGGTTACTACGAGCAGTACGTC. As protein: CASSPRGGYYEQYV.

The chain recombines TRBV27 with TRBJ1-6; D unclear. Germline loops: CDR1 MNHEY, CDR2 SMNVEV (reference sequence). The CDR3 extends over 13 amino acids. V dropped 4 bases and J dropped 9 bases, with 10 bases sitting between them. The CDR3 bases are TGTGCCAGCAGTTCCAGCTTACCTTCACCCCTCCACTTT. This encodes CASSSSLPSPLHF.

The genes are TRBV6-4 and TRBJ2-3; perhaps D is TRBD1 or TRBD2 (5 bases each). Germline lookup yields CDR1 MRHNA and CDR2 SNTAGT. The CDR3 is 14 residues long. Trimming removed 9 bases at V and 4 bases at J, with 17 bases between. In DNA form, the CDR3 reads TGTGCCAGGAGAAACGCCGGGGCCTCAGATACGCAGTATTTT. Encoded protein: CARRNAGASDTQYF.